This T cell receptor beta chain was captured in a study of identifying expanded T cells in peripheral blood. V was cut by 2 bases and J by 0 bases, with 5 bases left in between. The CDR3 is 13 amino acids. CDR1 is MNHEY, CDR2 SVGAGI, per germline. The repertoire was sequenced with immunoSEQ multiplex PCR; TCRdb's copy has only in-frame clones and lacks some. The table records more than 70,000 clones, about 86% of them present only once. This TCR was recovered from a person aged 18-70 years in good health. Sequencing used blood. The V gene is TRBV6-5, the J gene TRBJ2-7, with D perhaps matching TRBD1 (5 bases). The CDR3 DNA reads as TGTGCCAGCAGTTACGACAGCTCCTACGAGCAGTACTTC. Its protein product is CASSYDSSYEQYF.